The subject of this entry is one T cell receptor (beta chain). Per the original methods: Researchers report that nucleated cell counts were estimated from reference gene primer amplification. Assay: immunoSEQ multiplex PCR; the TCRdb copy retains only in-frame clones and omits some. V and J calls and clone size are given by that table; D and trimming were obtained from the DNA. The table includes about 97,000 clones, about 90% detected once. Deletions cut 5 bases from V and 0 bases from J, with 23 bases between. The CDR3 contains 19 residues. Per germline, CDR1 MNHNY and CDR2 SVGAGI (reference sequence). The data belong to a study of blood T cell repertoires in COVID-19. Study context: Sample material is recorded as cDNA or gDNA derived from T cells, B-cell-depleted T cells, or PBMCs.

This receptor was taken from a man in his fifties or sixties with acute or convalescent COVID-19. The chain combines TRBV6-6 with TRBJ1-3; maybe TRBD1 (6 bases). Specimen: peripheral blood. The CDR3 DNA reads as TGTGCCAGCAGTCCACTCAGGGGATTCGGAGGCCGCTCTGGAAACACCATATATTTT. Translation: CASSPLRGFGGRSGNTIYF.